This TCR beta chain appears in the sequencing data of a study of T cells in Graves' hyperthyroidism and ophthalmopathy. The germline V gene has CDR1 MDHEN and CDR2 SYDVKM. The germline V and J ends were trimmed by 6 bases and 3 bases, with 11 bases remaining between them. This CDR3 region has 14 residues. Researchers amplified the TCR beta CDR3 regions from RNA transcripts. A first-round RT-PCR of the TCR CDR3 used the HTBI primer set. TCRdb re-derived calls from the multiplex PCR reads in MiXCR, one entry per CDR3 protein. The sample comprises 270,000 or so distinct CDR3 sequences, less than 30% of which are singletons, and 20% to 30% rests with the top ten.

The sequence was obtained from a man aged 35 to 55 with Graves' hyperthyroidism that later progressed to Graves' ophthalmopathy. Sequencing used blood. This sequence joins TRBV28 and TRBJ2-2, with unresolved D. The CDR3 is CASRERVDTGELFF. The CDR3 DNA reads as TGTGCCAGCAGAGAAAGGGTTGACACCGGGGAGCTGTTTTTT.